This TCR beta chain was found in a study of regulatory T cells in long-lasting Graves disease. As for time point: newly diagnosed GD, antithyroid drugs for less than 3 months. Isolated PBMC RNA provided the starting material for the TCR library. The CDR3 length is 12 residues. The V gene's germline CDR1 is MDHEN and CDR2 SYDVKM. The V end lost 1 base, the J end lost 6 bases, and 3 bases lay between the germline ends. iRepertoire HTBI primers and Arm-PCR of CDR3 regions built TCR beta libraries. From the multiplex PCR reads, TCRdb called clonotypes with MiXCR, one entry per CDR3 protein. This sample yields around 460,000 distinct CDR3 sequences, of which 11% to 15% are seen a single time; about a sixth belongs to the top ten. This clonotype appeared many times. Another study also made use of these data, one on T cells in Graves' hyperthyroidism and ophthalmopathy.

The sequence derives from a woman in her forties or fifties with Graves disease. The specimen comprised peripheral blood mononuclear cells (PBMCs), sampled at new diagnosis, from a patient treated with antithyroid drugs. The V and J genes are TRBV28 and TRBJ1-4; D unresolved. The CDR3 nucleotides read TGTGCCAGCAGTTTATTGGATGAAAAACTGTTTTTT. This encodes CASSLLDEKLFF.